These T cell receptor beta chains were read from a single sample in a study of PD-1 blockade in classical Hodgkin lymphoma. Here immunoSEQ multiplex PCR was the method, and the copy in TCRdb shows in-frame clones only, minus some. In the table there are about 23,000 clones, more than 75% of which are singletons. The sample consisted of peripheral blood mononuclear cells (PBMCs), taken before the fourth cycle of nivolumab. The receptors originated from a human donor with classical Hodgkin lymphoma. Both conserved end residues are part of each CDR3. Each record gives: V gene, CDR3 length, J gene, CDR3 protein.

v_call: TRBV7-2
cdr3_length: 15
j_call: TRBJ1-5
cdr3_aa: CASAPGGSSNQPQHF

v_call: TRBV29-1
cdr3_length: 13
j_call: TRBJ2-7
cdr3_aa: CSVQSGRSYEQYF

v_call: TRBV7-3
cdr3_length: 15
j_call: TRBJ1-1
cdr3_aa: CASSRVAGENTEAFF

v_call: TRBV12-5
cdr3_length: 19
j_call: TRBJ2-7
cdr3_aa: CASGPGGRTGGFVVHEQYF

v_call: TRBV2
cdr3_length: 15
j_call: TRBJ2-5
cdr3_aa: CASSLYRDRGETQYF

v_call: TRBV10-3
cdr3_length: 15
j_call: TRBJ2-3
cdr3_aa: CAIRVGGGRADTQYF

v_call: TRBV7-6
cdr3_length: 15
j_call: TRBJ1-1
cdr3_aa: CASSLDGGPNTEAFF

v_call: TRBV9
cdr3_length: 17
j_call: TRBJ1-6
cdr3_aa: CASSVGGQHSYNSPLHF

v_call: TRBV7-9
cdr3_length: 13
j_call: TRBJ1-5
cdr3_aa: CASSVSGHQPQHF

v_call: TRBV4-2
cdr3_length: 16
j_call: TRBJ2-7
cdr3_aa: CASSQDSSDRGPEQYF

v_call: TRBV11-2
cdr3_length: 16
j_call: TRBJ1-3
cdr3_aa: CASSPFRGLSGNTIYF

v_call: TRBV7-6
cdr3_length: 15
j_call: TRBJ2-1
cdr3_aa: CASSLMPSGDNEQFF

v_call: TRBV7-8
cdr3_length: 14
j_call: TRBJ2-3
cdr3_aa: CASSLRLAGSLFYF

v_call: TRBV2
cdr3_length: 20
j_call: TRBJ2-3
cdr3_aa: CASSERRTLILAGATDTQYF

v_call: TRBV6-1
cdr3_length: 16
j_call: TRBJ2-1
cdr3_aa: CASSELGLGVHNEQFF

v_call: TRBV11-2
cdr3_length: 14
j_call: TRBJ1-1
cdr3_aa: CASSSGRIVTEAFF

v_call: TRBV6-6
cdr3_length: 13
j_call: TRBJ1-2
cdr3_aa: CASSSGRNYGYTF

v_call: TRBV5-5
cdr3_length: 16
j_call: TRBJ2-7
cdr3_aa: CASSYRSGQLSYEQYF